The source of this T cell receptor (beta chain) is a study of control samples from healthy donors and cancer patients (dated by TCRdb to 2018 to 2020). Trimming removed 4 bases from V and 7 bases from J, leaving 16 bases between the germline ends. CDR1 and CDR2 (SGHRS, YFSETQ) derive from the germline V gene. Reading from cysteine to phenylalanine, the CDR3 counts 14 amino acids. Solely the CDR3 DNA is kept, with 42 bases framed from the first base. This clone was counted once. The specificity of this receptor is unknown. No base qualities exist here, and no much larger clone lies one base off it. Receptors were amplified or captured by the immunoSEQ multiplex PCR assay. The clones in this table, taken by TCRdb from immuneACCESS, are in-frame only. Not every clone is retained; where verified, under half of the shortfall comes from an unresolved V gene, and the cause of the rest is unknown. Recorded for this sample are 110,000 to 150,000 clones; about nine tenths of them occurred a single time. More than 4% of the sample is taken by the ten largest.

The chain is encoded by TRBV5-1 joined to TRBJ2-3, and TRBD1 may be the D gene, going by 5 matching bases. Sequences were obtained from blood. The receptor's source is a man aged 25-45 years in good health. CDR3 protein: CASSPTGRVNTQYF. The sequence in DNA is TGCGCCAGCAGCCCCACCGGCAGGGTCAATACGCAGTATTTT.